A single T cell receptor (beta chain) is shown here with its context. The data derive from a study of blood T cell repertoires in COVID-19. As for the study in general: From T cells, B-cell-depleted T cells, or PBMCs came the material, which was cDNA or gDNA.

In the original processing: Estimates of nucleated cell counts were drawn from the amplification of reference gene primers. Libraries were prepared by immunoSEQ multiplex PCR; TCRdb keeps only in-frame clonotypes and omits some of them. The D gene and trimming were derived from the DNA, and the V and J assignments and clone size from that table. In the table there are roughly 150,000 clones, roughly 77% of which are singletons. J gave up 5 bases and V 6 bases, and 5 bases lay outside the gene matches. The CDR3 runs to 13 residues. Germline V CDR1 and CDR2: MNHEY, SVGAGI. The receptor's source is a human donor in a cohort sampled during active COVID-19. Specimen: peripheral blood. The V gene is TRBV6-5, the J gene TRBJ2-3; TRBD2 agrees at 7 bases. The CDR3 region is CASSRGLVDTQYF. CDR3 nucleotides: TGTGCCAGCAGCAGAGGACTAGTAGATACGCAGTATTTT.